The present TCR beta chain was sequenced within a study of early T cells in non-severe SARS-CoV-2 infection. Overall study context: With bulk RNA from unsorted whole blood as input, sequencing yielded unpaired chains.

Study findings and constraints: Clonotype matching in VDJdb favored anti-spike CD8 responses and did not capture private and CD4 specificities.

CDR3 size: 14 residues. V gave up 4 bases and J gave up 0 bases, with 9 bases separating them. Germline loops: CDR1 SGHRS, CDR2 YFSETQ. This clonotype was seen more than once but under ten times. Its antigen is currently unknown. Researchers attached unique molecular identifiers to individual cDNA molecules. TCRdb reprocessed the 5' RACE reads with MiXCR, giving one entry per CDR3 protein. The data hold roughly 80,000 distinct CDR3 sequences, with 11% to 15% observed a single time. The specimen was whole blood. V is TRBV5-1 and J is TRBJ2-3, with D unresolved. This TCR derives from an adult who was a healthcare worker with PCR-confirmed SARS-CoV-2 infection or an uninfected control (not recorded which). For the CDR3, the DNA is TGCGCCAGCAGCATAACAGAGAGCACAGATACGCAGTATTTT. It yields the protein CASSITESTDTQYF.